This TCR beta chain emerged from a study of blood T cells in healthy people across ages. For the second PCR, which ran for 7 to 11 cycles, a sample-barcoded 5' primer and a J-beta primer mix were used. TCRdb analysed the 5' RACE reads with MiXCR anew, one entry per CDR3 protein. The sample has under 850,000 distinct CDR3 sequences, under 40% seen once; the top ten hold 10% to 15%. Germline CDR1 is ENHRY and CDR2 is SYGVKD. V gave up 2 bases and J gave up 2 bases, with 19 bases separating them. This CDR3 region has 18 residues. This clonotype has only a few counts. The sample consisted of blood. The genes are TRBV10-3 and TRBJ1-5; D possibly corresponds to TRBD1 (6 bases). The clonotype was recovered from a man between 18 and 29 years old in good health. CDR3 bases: TGTGCCATCAGTGAGATATTAGTCCAAAAGGGGGGCAATCAGCCCCAGCATTTT. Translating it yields CAISEILVQKGGNQPQHF.